One and the same sample provided the 32 T cell receptor beta chains below, sequenced in a study of technical replicates of blood from a few donors. Generated by immunoSEQ multiplex PCR, the TCRdb table keeps only in-frame clones and is missing some. The sample includes nearly 80,000 clones, about 92% of them seen just once. The specimen was T cells isolated from PBMCs. The receptors originated from a human donor in good health.

This clone was recorded only once. The J gene is TRBJ1-2, the V gene TRBV4-1; D is perhaps TRBD1 (5 bases). The CDR3 is made up of 14 amino acids. Germline CDR1 reads MGHRA; CDR2 reads YSYEKL. The germline V and J ends were trimmed by 0 bases and 4 bases, with 9 bases remaining between them. The CDR3 protein is CASSQEGAFYGYTF. CDR3 coding DNA: TGCGCCAGCAGCCAAGAAGGGGCGTTCTATGGCTACACCTTC.

The chain uses TRBV6-1 and TRBJ2-1; D is unresolved. Germline lookup yields CDR1 MNHNS and CDR2 SASEGT. The ends were cut back, 2 bases at V and 5 bases at J, with 10 bases in the middle. The CDR3 covers 14 residues. The CDR3 bases are TGTGCCAGCAGTGAAAATGGCCCTCACAATGAGCAGTTCTTC. It translates to CASSENGPHNEQFF.

This clone was seen a single time. V usage is TRBV21-1 and J usage is TRBJ2-5; TRBD2 is taken as the D call from the table, unchecked against the DNA. TRBV21-1 is a listed pseudogene. The CDR3 extends over 15 amino acids. The CDR3 is CATPCGAGPQETQYF. The CDR3 nucleotides are TGTGCCACCCCATGCGGGGCGGGCCCCCAAGAGACCCAGTACTTC.

The chain has TRBV7-9 and TRBJ2-1, with 7 nucleotides matching TRBD2. The length of the CDR3 is 16 residues. CDR1 and CDR2 (germline): SEHNR, FQNEAQ (reference sequence). With V trimmed by 4 bases and J by 8 bases, 14 bases remained unmatched. The CDR3 nucleotides are TGTGCCAGCAGCTCACCCCCCCGGGAGGCTAATTATGAGCAGTTCTTC. It translates to CASSSPPREANYEQFF.

The chain uses TRBV9 and TRBJ2-2, with 9 nucleotides matching TRBD2. Germline CDR1 and CDR2: SGDLS and YYNGEE. Trimming at V came to 3 bases and at J to 4 bases, leaving 7 bases not matched to a gene. The length of the CDR3 is 16 residues. CDR3 sequence reads: CASSASSGIITGELFF. The CDR3 DNA reads as TGTGCCAGCAGCGCCTCTAGCGGGATTATCACCGGGGAGCTGTTTTTT. Combining the CDR3 with reference TRBV9 and TRBJ2-2 gives the whole variable domain DSGVTQTPKHLITATGQRVTLRCSPRSGDLSVYWYQQSLDQGLQFLIQYYNGEERAKGNILERFSAQQFPDLHSELNLSSLELGDSALYFCASSASSGIITGELFFGEGSRLTVL.

This chain connects TRBV2 to TRBJ2-3, with D possibly being TRBD2 (6 bases). The V gene lost 7 bases and the J gene lost 0 bases, with 11 bases spanning the gap. CDR1 and CDR2 from the germline V gene are SNHLY and FYNNEI. CDR3 length equals 14 residues. This CDR3 reads CASMGGTSTDTQYF. CDR3 bases: TGTGCCAGCATGGGGGGAACTAGCACAGATACGCAGTATTTT.

This clone was recorded once. The rearrangement links TRBV6-6 to TRBJ2-5; perhaps TRBD2 as D (6 bases). Trimming took off 2 bases at V and 1 base at J, with 11 bases between the two ends. CDR1 and CDR2 (germline): MNHNY, SVGAGI (reference sequence). The CDR3 is made up of 15 amino acids. The DNA for the CDR3 is TGTGCCAGCAGTTACGAAGGGACTGTCCAAGAGACCCAGTACTTC. Its protein is CASSYEGTVQETQYF.

This chain uses TRBV4-1 with TRBJ1-4; TRBD1 is a possible D gene (6 bases). CDR1 MGHRA and CDR2 YSYEKL come from the germline V gene. The V end lost 1 base, the J end lost 8 bases, and 14 bases lay between the germline ends. The CDR3 is 15 amino acids. The CDR3 bases are TGCGCCAGCAGCCAAGTACAGGGCCGGAGGGAAAAACTGTTTTTT. Translation: CASSQVQGRREKLFF.

The V call is TRBV28, the J call TRBJ1-4; TRBD1 might be the D (5 bases). Germline V CDR1 and CDR2: MDHEN, SYDVKM. The CDR3 sequence is 14 residues long. Trimming shortened V by 3 bases and J by 7 bases, and 12 bases separated the two germline ends. Written as DNA, the CDR3 is TGTGCCAGCAGTTTTTCCAGGGATCCTGAAAAACTGTTTTTT. It codes for CASSFSRDPEKLFF.

This chain uses TRBV2 with TRBJ2-3; TRBD2 matches at 7 bases. The germline gives CDR1 SNHLY, CDR2 FYNNEI. V trimming: 1 base; J trimming: 2 bases; junction bases outside the gene matches: 6. The CDR3 sequence is 16 residues long. CDR3 amino acids: CASSEEPAGITDTQYF. The CDR3 nucleotides are TGTGCCAGCAGTGAAGAACCAGCGGGAATCACAGATACGCAGTATTTT.

This sequence joins TRBV9 and TRBJ2-7, with TRBD2 matching 7 bases. V lost 3 bases, J lost 2 bases, and 2 bases stayed unmatched. Germline V gene sequence: CDR1 SGDLS, CDR2 YYNGEE. This CDR3 has 13 amino acids. Here the CDR3 reads CASSGGTTYEQYF. Written as DNA, the CDR3 is TGTGCCAGCAGCGGAGGGACTACCTACGAGCAGTACTTC.

V is TRBV7-8 and J is TRBJ2-7; tentative D call: TRBD1 (10 bases). CDR1 SGHVS and CDR2 FQNEAQ come from the germline V gene. This CDR3 contains 20 residues. V was cut by 8 bases and J by 4 bases, with 36 bases left in between. The CDR3 loop reads CASDRGRVSRWVAGVYEQYF. The DNA of the CDR3 is TGTGCCAGCGACAGGGGGCGAGTATCCCGTTGGGTAGCGGGAGTGTACGAGCAGTACTTC.

The chain combines TRBV18 with TRBJ2-1; TRBD1 might be the D (6 bases). The CDR3 spans 14 residues. Between the trimmed V and J ends, which lost 5 bases and 4 bases, there was a span of 12 bases. Germline V gene lookup returns CDR1 KGHSH and CDR2 LQKENI. CDR3 DNA sequence: TGTGCCAGCTCATTTACCGGGACATACAATGAGCAGTTCTTC. This encodes CASSFTGTYNEQFF.

The J gene is TRBJ2-7, the V gene TRBV19; D is perhaps TRBD2 (6 bases). V dropped 2 bases and J dropped 3 bases, with 11 bases sitting between them. Germline CDR1 is LNHDA and CDR2 is SQIVND (reference sequence). This CDR3 is 14 amino acids long. The CDR3 protein is CASSIMAGFYEQYF. For the CDR3, the DNA is TGTGCCAGTAGTATAATGGCGGGATTCTACGAGCAGTACTTC. The full variable domain, completed using reference TRBV19 and TRBJ2-7, is DGGITQSPKYLFRKEGQNVTLSCEQNLNHDAMYWYRQDPGQGLRLIYYSQIVNDFQKGDIAEGYSVSREKKESFPLTVTSAQKNPTAFYLCASSIMAGFYEQYFGPGTRLTVT.

This CDR3 reads CASSLIGETSGNQPQHF. As DNA, the CDR3 is TGTGCCAGCAGTTTAATAGGTGAGACATCGGGCAATCAGCCCCAGCATTTT. This rearrangement joins TRBV28 to TRBJ1-5; no clear D gene. The CDR3 is 17 residues long. Trimming pared 2 bases from V and 2 bases from J, leaving 16 bases between. CDR1 MDHEN and CDR2 SYDVKM come from the germline V gene.

The chain links TRBV19 to TRBJ1-5, with 10 bases that match TRBD1. CDR1 is LNHDA and CDR2 is SQIVND in the germline V gene (reference sequence). Germline trimming cut 5 bases from V and 4 bases from J; bases unmatched to any gene: 23. The CDR3 contains 21 residues. Here the CDR3 DNA reads TGTGCCAGTAGTCAAATACCGCTCACCGGGACAGGGGTCGTAGGAAATCAGCCCCAGCATTTT. Protein sequence: CASSQIPLTGTGVVGNQPQHF.

This clone is categorized as medium-sized. The chain employs TRBV6-1 and TRBJ2-7, with 9 bases fitting TRBD1. After removal of 3 bases from V and 1 base from J, the junction contained 7 bases not matched to a gene. CDR3 length equals 16 residues. From germline, CDR1 is MNHNS and CDR2 SASEGT. The CDR3 loop is CASSDEGQGPSYEQYF. As DNA, the CDR3 is TGTGCCAGCAGTGACGAGGGACAGGGCCCTTCCTACGAGCAGTACTTC.

The chain carries TRBV2 and TRBJ2-1; perhaps TRBD2 as D (7 bases). V lost 2 bases and J 10 bases, leaving 15 bases between the germline ends. This CDR3 region has 14 residues. Germline CDR1 and CDR2: SNHLY and FYNNEI. The CDR3 loop reads CASSEWLGGGEQFF. The CDR3 region has the DNA TGTGCCAGCAGTGAATGGTTGGGAGGGGGAGAGCAGTTCTTC.

The table lists this clone with a few counts. J is TRBJ1-4 and V is TRBV18, with D perhaps TRBD1 (5 bases). With 2 bases removed from V and 4 bases from J, the gap between germline ends came to 8 bases. The germline V gene encodes CDR1 KGHSH and CDR2 LQKENI. This CDR3 region has 14 residues. CDR3 region: CASSPSGLNEKLFF. CDR3 nucleotide sequence: TGTGCCAGCTCACCATCAGGGCTTAATGAAAAACTGTTTTTT.

This chain uses TRBV11-2 with TRBJ2-7; 11 positions agree with TRBD2. Germline CDR1 SGHAT, CDR2 FQNNGV. This CDR3 contains 18 residues. The J segment lost 3 bases and the V segment lost 1 base, leaving 11 bases of the junction unmatched. CDR3 sequence (DNA): TGTGCCAGCAGCTTAGGGGCTAGCGGGAGGTCTAAATTCTACGAGCAGTACTTC. Its protein product is CASSLGASGRSKFYEQYF.

This clone was found once. The CDR3 protein is CASSAGGGMTTEAFF. The CDR3 bases are TGTGCCAGCAGCGCCGGGGGGGGCATGACCACTGAAGCTTTCTTT. The chain employs TRBV9 and TRBJ1-1, with D possibly TRBD1 on 6 matching bases. Germline CDR1 is SGDLS and CDR2 is YYNGEE. The V end lost 3 bases, the J end lost 4 bases, and 16 bases lay between the germline ends. The CDR3 runs 15 residues.

The chain links TRBV19 to TRBJ2-1; tentative D call: TRBD2 (6 bases). V was cut by 0 bases and J by 1 base, with 13 bases left in between. This CDR3 comprises 17 residues. In germline, CDR1 is LNHDA, CDR2 SQIVND (reference sequence). The CDR3: CASSIERGTASYNEQFF. The CDR3 DNA is TGTGCCAGTAGTATAGAACGTGGGACTGCTTCCTACAATGAGCAGTTCTTC.

The chain combines TRBV6-1 with TRBJ2-1; D is perhaps TRBD2 (6 bases). The CDR3 contains 15 residues. V lost 6 bases and J lost 3, with 15 bases in between. Germline V gene data show CDR1 as MNHNS and CDR2 as SASEGT. CDR3 region: CASRGREGLYNEQFF. In nucleotides, the CDR3 is TGTGCCAGCAGAGGGCGGGAAGGGCTCTACAATGAGCAGTTCTTC.

The V and J genes are TRBV10-3 and TRBJ2-5, with 8 bases fitting TRBD1. From germline, CDR1 is ENHRY and CDR2 SYGVKD. The CDR3 runs to 15 residues. J lost 4 bases, V lost 3 bases, and 7 bases had no gene match. CDR3 bases: TGTGCCATCAGTGACGCAGGGGGCGCGTCAGAGACCCAGTACTTC. Translated, it gives CAISDAGGASETQYF.

V usage is TRBV28 and J usage is TRBJ2-6, with 11 bases fitting TRBD1. From germline, CDR1 is MDHEN and CDR2 SYDVKM. CDR3 size: 16 residues. V dropped 7 bases and J dropped 9; count of bases not matched to a gene: 11. Here the CDR3 reads CASTEQGDRGNNVLTF. In DNA, the CDR3 is TGTGCCAGCACCGAACAAGGGGACAGGGGGAACAACGTCCTGACTTTC.

This clone is a singleton in its sample. The CDR3 region is CASSSPTSGDNEQFF. In DNA, the CDR3 is TGTGCCAGCAGCTCTCCGACTAGCGGGGACAATGAGCAGTTCTTC. The J gene is TRBJ2-1, the V gene TRBV7-9, with 11 bases aligning to TRBD2. This CDR3 region has 15 residues. V shed 4 bases, J shed 5 bases, and the junction held 4 bases outside the gene matches. The V gene's germline CDR1 is SEHNR and CDR2 FQNEAQ (reference sequence).

This clone was observed a single time. This chain links TRBV5-4 with TRBJ2-7, with a tentative D call TRBD1 (6 bases). Germline CDR1 and CDR2: SGHNT and YYREEE (reference sequence). V was clipped by 4 bases and J by 5 bases, with 19 bases between them. The CDR3 has 15 residues. CDR3 DNA sequence: TGTGCCAGCAGCAGTCCGGGACAAGTGGTCCACGAGCAGTACTTC. Its protein is CASSSPGQVVHEQYF.

The chain couples TRBV10-3 to TRBJ2-5; TRBD2 agrees at 12 bases. Looked up from germline, CDR1 is ENHRY and CDR2 is SYGVKD. This CDR3 spans 15 amino acids. V was pared by 4 bases and J by 2 bases, with 2 bases of the junction left unmatched. CDR3 residues: CAISVGTSGQETQYF. The CDR3 nucleotides are TGTGCCATCAGTGTGGGGACTAGCGGGCAAGAGACCCAGTACTTC.

The chain carries TRBV7-2 and TRBJ2-1; TRBD2 agrees at 9 bases. Losses at the gene ends were 2 bases for V and 3 bases for J; bases not matched to a gene: 5. Germline assignment: CDR1 SGHTA and CDR2 FQGNSA. This CDR3 has 16 amino acids. CDR3 protein: CASSLKLAGFYNEQFF. The CDR3 coding sequence is TGTGCCAGCAGCTTAAAACTAGCGGGCTTCTACAATGAGCAGTTCTTC.

This clone was found once. V is TRBV30 and J is TRBJ1-2; TRBD1 matches 11 bases. This CDR3 region has 14 residues. Germline trimming cut 3 bases from V and 5 bases from J; bases unmatched to any gene: 5. Germline V lookup: CDR1 GTSNPN, CDR2 SVGIG (reference sequence). CDR3 bases: TGTGCCTGGAGACCCGGGACAGGGGGATATGGCTACACCTTC. As protein: CAWRPGTGGYGYTF. The complete variable domain, with remaining parts taken from reference TRBV30 and TRBJ1-2, reads SQTIHQWPATLVQPVGSPLSLECTVEGTSNPNLYWYRQAAGRGLQLLFYSVGIGQISSEVPQNLSASRPQDRQFILSSKKLLLSDSGFYLCAWRPGTGGYGYTFGSGTRLTVV.

The rearrangement joins TRBV29-1 to TRBJ2-7, with 9 nucleotides matching TRBD2. The CDR3 covers 16 residues. J was trimmed by 0 bases and V by 7 bases; bases with no gene match: 13. Germline lookup yields CDR1 SQVTM and CDR2 ANQGSEA. Written as DNA, the CDR3 is TGCAGCGCAAATGGGCTAGCGGGATCCCACTCCTACGAGCAGTACTTC. As protein: CSANGLAGSHSYEQYF.

V and J are TRBV15 and TRBJ1-5; D remains unclear. The V end was cut by 0 bases, the J end by 4 bases, with 19 bases between. Germline CDR1 and CDR2: LNHNV and YYDKDF (reference sequence). The CDR3 spans 18 residues. The CDR3 loop is CATSRDLSGTNRNQPQHF. The CDR3 DNA reads TGTGCCACCAGCAGAGATCTTTCGGGAACCAACAGAAATCAGCCCCAGCATTTT.